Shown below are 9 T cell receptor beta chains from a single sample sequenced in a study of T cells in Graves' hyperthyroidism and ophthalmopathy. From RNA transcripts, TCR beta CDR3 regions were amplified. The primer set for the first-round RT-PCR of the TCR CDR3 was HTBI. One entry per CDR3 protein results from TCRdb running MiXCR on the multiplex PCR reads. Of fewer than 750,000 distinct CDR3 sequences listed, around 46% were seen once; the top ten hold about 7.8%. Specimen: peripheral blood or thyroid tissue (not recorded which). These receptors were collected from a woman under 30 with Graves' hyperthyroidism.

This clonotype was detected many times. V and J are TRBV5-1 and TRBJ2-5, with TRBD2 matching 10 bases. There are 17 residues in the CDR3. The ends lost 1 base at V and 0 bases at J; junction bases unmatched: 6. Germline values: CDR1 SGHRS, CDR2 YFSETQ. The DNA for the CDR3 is TGCGCCAGCAGCTTGACCCGGACTAGCGGAAACCAAGAGACCCAGTACTTC. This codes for CASSLTRTSGNQETQYF.

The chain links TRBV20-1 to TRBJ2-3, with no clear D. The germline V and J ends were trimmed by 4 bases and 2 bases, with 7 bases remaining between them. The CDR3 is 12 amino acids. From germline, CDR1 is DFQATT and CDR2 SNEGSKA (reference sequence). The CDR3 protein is CSANPPTDTQYF. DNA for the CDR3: TGCAGTGCTAACCCCCCCACAGATACGCAGTATTTT.

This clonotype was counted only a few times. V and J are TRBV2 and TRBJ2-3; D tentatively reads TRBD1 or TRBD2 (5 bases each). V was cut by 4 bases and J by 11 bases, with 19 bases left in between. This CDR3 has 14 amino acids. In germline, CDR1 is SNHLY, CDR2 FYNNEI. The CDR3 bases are TGTGCCAGCAGTGTTGAGGGACGATACAATGAGCAGTATTTT. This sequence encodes CASSVEGRYNEQYF.

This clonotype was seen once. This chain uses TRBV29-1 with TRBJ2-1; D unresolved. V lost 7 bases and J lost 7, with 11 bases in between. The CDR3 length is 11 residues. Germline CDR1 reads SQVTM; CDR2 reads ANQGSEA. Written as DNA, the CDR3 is TGCAGCGCCCGACACCTTAATGAGCAGTTCTTC. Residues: CSARHLNEQFF.

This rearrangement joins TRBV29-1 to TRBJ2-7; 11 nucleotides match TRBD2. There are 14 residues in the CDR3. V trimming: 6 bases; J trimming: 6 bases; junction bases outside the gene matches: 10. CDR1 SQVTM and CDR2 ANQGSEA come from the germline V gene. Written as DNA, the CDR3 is TGCAGCGTCGAGACGACTAGCGGGACCTTCGAGCAGTACTTC. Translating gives CSVETTSGTFEQYF.

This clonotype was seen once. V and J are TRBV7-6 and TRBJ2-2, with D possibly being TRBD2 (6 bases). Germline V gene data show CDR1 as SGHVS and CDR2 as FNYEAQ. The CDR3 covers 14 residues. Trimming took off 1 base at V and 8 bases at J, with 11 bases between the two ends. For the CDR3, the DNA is TGTGCCAGCAGCTTAGGAGCGGAGGGGGGGGAGCTGTTTTTT. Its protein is CASSLGAEGGELFF.

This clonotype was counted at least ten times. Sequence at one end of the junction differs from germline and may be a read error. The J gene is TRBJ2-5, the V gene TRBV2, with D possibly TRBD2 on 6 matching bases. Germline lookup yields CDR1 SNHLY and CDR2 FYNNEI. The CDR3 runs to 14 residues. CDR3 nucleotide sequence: TGTGCCACCCAGGAGCGGGCCAACCAAGAGGCCCAGTACTTC. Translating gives CATQERANQEAQYF.

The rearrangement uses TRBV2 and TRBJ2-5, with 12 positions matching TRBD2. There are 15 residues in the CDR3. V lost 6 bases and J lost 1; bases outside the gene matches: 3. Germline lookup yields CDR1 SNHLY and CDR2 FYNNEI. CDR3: CASRRTSGIQETQYF. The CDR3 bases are TGTGCCAGCAGGCGGACTAGCGGGATCCAAGAGACCCAGTACTTC. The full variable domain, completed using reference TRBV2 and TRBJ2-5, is EPEVTQTPSHQVTQMGQEVILRCVPISNHLYFYWYRQILGQKVEFLVSFYNNEISEKSEIFDDQFSVERPDGSNFTLKIRSTKLEDSAMYFCASRRTSGIQETQYFGPGTRLLVL.

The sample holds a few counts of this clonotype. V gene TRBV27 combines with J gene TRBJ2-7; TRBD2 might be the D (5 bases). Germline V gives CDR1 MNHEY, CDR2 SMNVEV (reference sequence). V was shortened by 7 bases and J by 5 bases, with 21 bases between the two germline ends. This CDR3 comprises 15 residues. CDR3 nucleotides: TGTGCCAGCACCCTTTACCTGGCTAGCTGGAACGAGCAGTACTTC. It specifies CASTLYLASWNEQYF.